Sequencing of this T cell receptor beta chain was carried out in a study of blood T cell repertoires in COVID-19. At the level of the study: Samples taken during acute and convalescent COVID-19 were collected in the United States, Italy and Spain. T cells, B-cell-depleted T cells, or PBMCs supplied cDNA or gDNA.

Original processing notes: Estimation of nucleated cell counts was performed using reference gene primer amplification. Produced via immunoSEQ multiplex PCR; TCRdb's table is partial and in-frame only. V and J calls and clone size are copied from that table; D and trimming were computed from the DNA. Seen here are 75,000 to 95,000 clones, about 90% observed once, and the top ten hold 4.5% to 7%. This CDR3 is built from 15 residues. The V gene's germline CDR1 is SGHTA and CDR2 FQGNSA. V was pared by 5 bases and J by 0 bases, with 14 bases between. The clonotype comes from a man aged 45 to 65 with active COVID-19. The rearrangement links TRBV7-2 to TRBJ2-7; D is unresolved. Source material: peripheral blood. DNA of the CDR3: TGTGCCAGCAGCCCTGACAACACCTACTCCTACGAGCAGTACTTC. This gives the protein CASSPDNTYSYEQYF. The whole variable domain, filled in from reference TRBV7-2 and TRBJ2-7, reads GAGVSQSPSNKVTEKGKDVELRCDPISGHTALYWYRQSLGQGLEFLIYFQGNSAPDKSGLPSDRFSAERTGGSVSTLTIQRTQQEDSAVYLCASSPDNTYSYEQYFGPGTRLTVT.